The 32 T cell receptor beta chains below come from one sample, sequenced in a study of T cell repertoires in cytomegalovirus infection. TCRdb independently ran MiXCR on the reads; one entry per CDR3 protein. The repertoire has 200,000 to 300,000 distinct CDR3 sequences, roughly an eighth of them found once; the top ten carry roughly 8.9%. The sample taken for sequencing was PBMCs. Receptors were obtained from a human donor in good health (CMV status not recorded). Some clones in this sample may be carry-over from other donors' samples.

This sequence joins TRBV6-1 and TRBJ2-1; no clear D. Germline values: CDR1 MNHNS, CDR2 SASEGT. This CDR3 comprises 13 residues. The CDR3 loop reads CASGVSNFNEQFF. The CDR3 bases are TGTGCTAGTGGGGTATCAAACTTCAATGAGCAGTTCTTC.

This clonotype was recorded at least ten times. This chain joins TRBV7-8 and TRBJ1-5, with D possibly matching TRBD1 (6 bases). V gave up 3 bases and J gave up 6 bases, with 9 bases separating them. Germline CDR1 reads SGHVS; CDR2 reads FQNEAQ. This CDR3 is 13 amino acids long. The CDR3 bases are TGTGCCAGCAGCTTCAGGGGCCGTCAGCCCCAGCATTTT. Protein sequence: CASSFRGRQPQHF. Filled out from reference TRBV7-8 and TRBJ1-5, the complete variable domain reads GAGVSQSPRYKVAKRGQDVALRCDPISGHVSLFWYQQALGQGPEFLTYFQNEAQLDKSGLPSDRFFAERPEGSVSTLKIQRTQQEDSAVYLCASSFRGRQPQHFGDGTRLSIL.

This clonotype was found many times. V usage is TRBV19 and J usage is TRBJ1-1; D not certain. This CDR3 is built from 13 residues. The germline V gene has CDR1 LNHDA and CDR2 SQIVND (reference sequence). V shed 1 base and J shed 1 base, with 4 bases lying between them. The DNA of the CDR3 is TGTGCCAGTAGTATAGTCCAGAACACTGAAGCTTTCTTT. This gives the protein CASSIVQNTEAFF.

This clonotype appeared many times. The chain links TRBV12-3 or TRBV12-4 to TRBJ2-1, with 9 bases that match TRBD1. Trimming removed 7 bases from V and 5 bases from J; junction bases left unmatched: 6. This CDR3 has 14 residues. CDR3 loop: CASTTGGADNEQFF. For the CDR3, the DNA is TGTGCCAGCACCACAGGGGGCGCAGACAATGAGCAGTTCTTC.

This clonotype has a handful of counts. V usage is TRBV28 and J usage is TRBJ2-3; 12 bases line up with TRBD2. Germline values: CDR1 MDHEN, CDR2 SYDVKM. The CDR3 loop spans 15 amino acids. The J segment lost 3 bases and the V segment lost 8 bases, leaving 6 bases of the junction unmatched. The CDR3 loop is CASGYGTSGTDTQYF. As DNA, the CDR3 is TGTGCCAGCGGTTATGGGACTAGCGGGACAGATACGCAGTATTTT.

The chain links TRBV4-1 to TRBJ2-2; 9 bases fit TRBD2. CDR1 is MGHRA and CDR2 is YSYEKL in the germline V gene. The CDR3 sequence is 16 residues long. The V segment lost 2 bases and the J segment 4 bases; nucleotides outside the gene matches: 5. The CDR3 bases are TGCGCCAGCAGCCAACCCCTAGCGGGGCCCACCGGGGAGCTGTTTTTT. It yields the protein CASSQPLAGPTGELFF.

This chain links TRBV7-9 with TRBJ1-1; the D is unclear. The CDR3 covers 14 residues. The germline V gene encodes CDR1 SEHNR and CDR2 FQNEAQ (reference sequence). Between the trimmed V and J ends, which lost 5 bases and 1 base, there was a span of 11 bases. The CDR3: CASSRLGGNTEAFF. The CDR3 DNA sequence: TGTGCCAGCAGCAGGCTGGGAGGGAACACTGAAGCTTTCTTT.

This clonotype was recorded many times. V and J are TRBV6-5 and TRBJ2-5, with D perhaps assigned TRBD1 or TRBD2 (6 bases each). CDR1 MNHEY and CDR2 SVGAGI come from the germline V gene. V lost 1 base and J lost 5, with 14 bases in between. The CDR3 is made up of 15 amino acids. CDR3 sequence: CASSYWGVRGETQYF. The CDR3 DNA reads TGTGCCAGCAGTTACTGGGGGGTGAGGGGGGAGACCCAGTACTTC.

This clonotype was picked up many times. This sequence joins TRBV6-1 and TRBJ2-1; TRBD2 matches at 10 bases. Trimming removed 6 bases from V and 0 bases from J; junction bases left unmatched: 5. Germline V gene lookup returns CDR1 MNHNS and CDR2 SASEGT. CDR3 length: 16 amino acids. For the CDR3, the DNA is TGTGCCAGCAGCTCAACTAGCGGGGACTCCTACAATGAGCAGTTCTTC. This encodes CASSSTSGDSYNEQFF.

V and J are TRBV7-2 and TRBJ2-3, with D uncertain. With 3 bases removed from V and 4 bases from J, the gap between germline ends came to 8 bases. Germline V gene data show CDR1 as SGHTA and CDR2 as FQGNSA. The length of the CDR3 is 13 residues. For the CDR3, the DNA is TGTGCCAGCAGCTTCAAGGGTTCAGATACGCAGTATTTT. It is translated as CASSFKGSDTQYF.

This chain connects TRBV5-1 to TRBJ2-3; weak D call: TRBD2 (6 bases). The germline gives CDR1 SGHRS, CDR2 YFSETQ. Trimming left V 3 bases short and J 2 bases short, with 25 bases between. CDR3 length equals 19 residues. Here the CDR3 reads CASSSRVWASVRATDTQYF. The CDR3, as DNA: TGCGCCAGCAGCTCGCGGGTTTGGGCTAGCGTGAGGGCCACAGATACGCAGTATTTT.

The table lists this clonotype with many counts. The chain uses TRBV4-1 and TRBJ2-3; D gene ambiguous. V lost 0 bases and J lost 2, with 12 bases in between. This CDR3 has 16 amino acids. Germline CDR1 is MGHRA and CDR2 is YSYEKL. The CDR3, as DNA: TGCGCCAGCAGCCAAGACAGTAGCTGGTACACAGATACGCAGTATTTT. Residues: CASSQDSSWYTDTQYF.

The CDR3 region is CASSYGLVRDTQYF. The CDR3 nucleotides read TGTGCCAGCAGTTACGGGCTAGTCCGGGATACGCAGTATTTT. The genes are TRBV6-6 and TRBJ2-3; no clear D. The CDR3 contains 14 residues. The ends were cut back, 2 bases at V and 6 bases at J, with 12 bases in the middle. CDR1 MNHNY and CDR2 SVGAGI come from the germline V gene (reference sequence).

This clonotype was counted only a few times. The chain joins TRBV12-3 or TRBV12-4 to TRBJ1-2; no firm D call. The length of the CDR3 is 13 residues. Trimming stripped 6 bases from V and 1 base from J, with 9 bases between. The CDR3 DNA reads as TGTGCCAGCAGGTCCGGGATTAACTATGGCTACACCTTC. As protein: CASRSGINYGYTF.

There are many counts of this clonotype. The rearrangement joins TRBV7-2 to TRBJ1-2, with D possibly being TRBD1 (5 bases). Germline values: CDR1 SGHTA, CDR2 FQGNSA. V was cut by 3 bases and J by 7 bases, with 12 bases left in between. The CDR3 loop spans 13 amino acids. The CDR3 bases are TGTGCCAGCAGCTTCACAGGACCCCTTGGCTACACCTTC. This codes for CASSFTGPLGYTF.

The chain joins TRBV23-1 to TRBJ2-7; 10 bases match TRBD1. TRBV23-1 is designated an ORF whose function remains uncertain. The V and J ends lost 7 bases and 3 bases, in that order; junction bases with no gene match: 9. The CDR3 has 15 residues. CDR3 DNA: TGCGCCAGCACCCCGACAGGGGGCCCAAGCTACGAGCAGTACTTC. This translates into CASTPTGGPSYEQYF.

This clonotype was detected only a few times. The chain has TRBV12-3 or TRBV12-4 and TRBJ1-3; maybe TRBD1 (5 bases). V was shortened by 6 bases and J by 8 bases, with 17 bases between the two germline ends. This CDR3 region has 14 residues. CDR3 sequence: CASRPDKARDTIYF. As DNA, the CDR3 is TGTGCCAGCAGACCGGACAAGGCCAGGGACACCATATATTTT.

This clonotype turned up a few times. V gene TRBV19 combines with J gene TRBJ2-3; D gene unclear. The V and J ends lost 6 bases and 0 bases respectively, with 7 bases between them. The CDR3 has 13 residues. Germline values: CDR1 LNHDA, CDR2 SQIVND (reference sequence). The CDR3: CASSGSSTDTQYF. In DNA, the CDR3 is TGTGCCAGTAGCGGGTCTAGCACAGATACGCAGTATTTT.

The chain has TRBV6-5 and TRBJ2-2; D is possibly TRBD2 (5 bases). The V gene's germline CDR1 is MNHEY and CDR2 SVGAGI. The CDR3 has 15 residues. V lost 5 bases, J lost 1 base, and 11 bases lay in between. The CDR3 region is CASSNGLRNTGELFF. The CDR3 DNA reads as TGTGCCAGCAGTAACGGACTTAGGAACACCGGGGAGCTGTTTTTT.

The DNA of the CDR3 is TGCGCCAGCAGTGAGGGGACAGGTGGTGGCTACACCTTC. Its protein is CASSEGTGGGYTF. V and J are TRBV10-2 and TRBJ1-2, with 8 bases that match TRBD1. Germline CDR1 and CDR2: WSHSY and SAAADI. Unmatched junction bases numbered 3, after V lost 2 bases and J lost 7 bases. The CDR3 runs to 13 residues.

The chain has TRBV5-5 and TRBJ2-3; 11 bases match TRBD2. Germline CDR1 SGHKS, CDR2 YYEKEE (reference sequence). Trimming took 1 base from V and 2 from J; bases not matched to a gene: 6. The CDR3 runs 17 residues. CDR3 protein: CASSLSGTSGSTDTQYF. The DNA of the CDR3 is TGTGCCAGCAGCTTGTCAGGGACTAGCGGATCCACAGATACGCAGTATTTT.

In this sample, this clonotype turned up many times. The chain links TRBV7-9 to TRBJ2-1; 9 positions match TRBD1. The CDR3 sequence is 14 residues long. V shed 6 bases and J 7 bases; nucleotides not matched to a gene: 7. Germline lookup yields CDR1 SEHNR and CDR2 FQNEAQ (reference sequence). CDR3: CASRTPGQGNEQFF. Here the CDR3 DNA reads TGTGCCAGCAGAACCCCGGGACAGGGAAATGAGCAGTTCTTC.

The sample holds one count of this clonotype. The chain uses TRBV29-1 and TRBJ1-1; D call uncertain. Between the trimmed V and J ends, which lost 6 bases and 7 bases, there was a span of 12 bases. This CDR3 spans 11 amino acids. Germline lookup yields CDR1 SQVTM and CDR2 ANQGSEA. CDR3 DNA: TGCAGCGTGGTGAGGGAGGTTGAAGCTTTCTTT. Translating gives CSVVREVEAFF.

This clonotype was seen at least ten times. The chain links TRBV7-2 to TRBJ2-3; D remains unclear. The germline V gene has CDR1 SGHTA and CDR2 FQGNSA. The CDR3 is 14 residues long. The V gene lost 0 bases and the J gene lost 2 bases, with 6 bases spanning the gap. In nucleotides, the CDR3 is TGTGCCAGCAGCTTAGCCCTTTTCACAGATACGCAGTATTTT. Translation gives CASSLALFTDTQYF.

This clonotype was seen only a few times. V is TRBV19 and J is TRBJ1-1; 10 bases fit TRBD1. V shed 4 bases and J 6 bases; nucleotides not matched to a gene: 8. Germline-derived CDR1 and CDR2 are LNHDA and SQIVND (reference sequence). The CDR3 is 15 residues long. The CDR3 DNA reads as TGTGCCAGTAGTACCCCGACAGGGGGCAAGGCTGAAGCTTTCTTT. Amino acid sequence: CASSTPTGGKAEAFF. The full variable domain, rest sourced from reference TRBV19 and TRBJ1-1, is DGGITQSPKYLFRKEGQNVTLSCEQNLNHDAMYWYRQDPGQGLRLIYYSQIVNDFQKGDIAEGYSVSREKKESFPLTVTSAQKNPTAFYLCASSTPTGGKAEAFFGQGTRLTVV.

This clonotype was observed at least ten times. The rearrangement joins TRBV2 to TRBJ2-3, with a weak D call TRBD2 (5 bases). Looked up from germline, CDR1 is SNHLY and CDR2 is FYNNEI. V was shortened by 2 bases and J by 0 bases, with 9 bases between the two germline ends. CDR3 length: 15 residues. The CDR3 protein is CASSESGISTDTQYF. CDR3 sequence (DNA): TGTGCCAGCAGTGAATCCGGGATTAGCACAGATACGCAGTATTTT.

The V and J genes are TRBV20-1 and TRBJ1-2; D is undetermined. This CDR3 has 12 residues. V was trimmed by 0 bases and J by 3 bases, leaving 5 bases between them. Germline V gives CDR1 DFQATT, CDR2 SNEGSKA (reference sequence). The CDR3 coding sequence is TGCAGTGCTAGAGATATCCACTATGGCTACACCTTC. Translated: CSARDIHYGYTF.

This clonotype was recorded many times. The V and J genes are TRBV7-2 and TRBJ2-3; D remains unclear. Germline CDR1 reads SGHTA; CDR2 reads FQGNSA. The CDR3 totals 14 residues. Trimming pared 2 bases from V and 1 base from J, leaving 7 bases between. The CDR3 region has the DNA TGTGCCAGCAGCTTAAACGGAGGCACAGATACGCAGTATTTT. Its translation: CASSLNGGTDTQYF.

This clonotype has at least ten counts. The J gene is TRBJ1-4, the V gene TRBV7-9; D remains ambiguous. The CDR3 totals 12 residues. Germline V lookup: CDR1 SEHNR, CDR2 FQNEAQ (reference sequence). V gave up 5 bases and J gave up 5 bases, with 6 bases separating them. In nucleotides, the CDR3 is TGTGCCAGCAGCCACGGAAATGAAAAACTGTTTTTT. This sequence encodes CASSHGNEKLFF.

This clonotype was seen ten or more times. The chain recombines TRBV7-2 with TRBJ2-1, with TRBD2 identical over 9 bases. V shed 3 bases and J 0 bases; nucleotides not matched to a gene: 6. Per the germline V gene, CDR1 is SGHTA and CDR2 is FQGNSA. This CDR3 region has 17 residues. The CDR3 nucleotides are TGTGCCAGCAGCTTGGGGCTACTAGCGGGCTCCTACAATGAGCAGTTCTTC. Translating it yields CASSLGLLAGSYNEQFF.

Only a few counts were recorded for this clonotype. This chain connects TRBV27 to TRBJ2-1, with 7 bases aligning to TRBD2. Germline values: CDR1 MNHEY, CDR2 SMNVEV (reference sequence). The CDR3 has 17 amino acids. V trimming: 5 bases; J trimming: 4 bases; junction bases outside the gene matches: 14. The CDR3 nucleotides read TGTGCCAGCAGTCCGACCCCGGGACTACTATCGTACAATGAGCAGTTCTTC. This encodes CASSPTPGLLSYNEQFF.

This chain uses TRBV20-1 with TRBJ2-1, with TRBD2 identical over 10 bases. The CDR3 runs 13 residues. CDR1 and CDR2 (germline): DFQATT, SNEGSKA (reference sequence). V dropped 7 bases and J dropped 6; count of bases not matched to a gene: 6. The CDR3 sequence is CSEASGRSNEQFF. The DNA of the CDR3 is TGCAGTGAGGCTAGCGGGAGAAGCAATGAGCAGTTCTTC.